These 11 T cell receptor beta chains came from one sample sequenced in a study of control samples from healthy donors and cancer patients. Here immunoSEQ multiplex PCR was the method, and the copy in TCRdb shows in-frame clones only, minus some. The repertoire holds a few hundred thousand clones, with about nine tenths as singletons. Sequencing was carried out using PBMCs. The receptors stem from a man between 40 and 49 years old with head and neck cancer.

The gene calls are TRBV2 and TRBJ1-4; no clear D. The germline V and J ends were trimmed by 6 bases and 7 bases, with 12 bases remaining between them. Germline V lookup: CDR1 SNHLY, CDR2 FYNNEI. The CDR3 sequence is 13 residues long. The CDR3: CASSPEGGEKLFF. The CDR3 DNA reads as TGTGCCAGCAGCCCAGAGGGTGGTGAAAAACTGTTTTTT. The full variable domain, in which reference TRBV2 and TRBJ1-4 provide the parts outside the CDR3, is EPEVTQTPSHQVTQMGQEVILRCVPISNHLYFYWYRQILGQKVEFLVSFYNNEISEKSEIFDDQFSVERPDGSNFTLKIRSTKLEDSAMYFCASSPEGGEKLFFGSGTQLSVL.

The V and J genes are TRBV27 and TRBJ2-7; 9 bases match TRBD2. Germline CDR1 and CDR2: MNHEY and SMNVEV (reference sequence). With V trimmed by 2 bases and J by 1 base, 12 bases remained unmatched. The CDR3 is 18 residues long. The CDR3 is CASSLSSGLAEISYEQYF. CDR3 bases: TGTGCCAGCAGTTTAAGTTCGGGACTAGCAGAAATTTCCTACGAGCAGTACTTC.

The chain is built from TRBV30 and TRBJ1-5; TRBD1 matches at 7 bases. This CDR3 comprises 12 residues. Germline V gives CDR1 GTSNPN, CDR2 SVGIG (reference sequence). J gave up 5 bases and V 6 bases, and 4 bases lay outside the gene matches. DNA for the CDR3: TGTGCCTGCACAGGGGTTGATCAGCCCCAGCATTTT. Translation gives CACTGVDQPQHF.

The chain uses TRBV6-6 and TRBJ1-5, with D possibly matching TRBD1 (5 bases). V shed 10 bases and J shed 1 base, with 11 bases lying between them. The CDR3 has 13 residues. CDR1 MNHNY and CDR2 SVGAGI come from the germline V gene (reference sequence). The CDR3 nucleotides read TGTGCCACCAGGGTTCAGAGCAATCAGCCCCAGCATTTT. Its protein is CATRVQSNQPQHF.

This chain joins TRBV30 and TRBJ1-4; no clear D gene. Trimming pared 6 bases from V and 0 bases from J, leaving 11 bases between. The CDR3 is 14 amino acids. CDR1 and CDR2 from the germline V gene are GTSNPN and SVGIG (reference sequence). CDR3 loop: CACQRAATNEKLFF. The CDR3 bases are TGTGCCTGCCAAAGGGCAGCAACTAATGAAAAACTGTTTTTT. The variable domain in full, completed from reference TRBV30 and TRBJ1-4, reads SQTIHQWPATLVQPVGSPLSLECTVEGTSNPNLYWYRQAAGRGLQLLFYSVGIGQISSEVPQNLSASRPQDRQFILSSKKLLLSDSGFYLCACQRAATNEKLFFGSGTQLSVL.

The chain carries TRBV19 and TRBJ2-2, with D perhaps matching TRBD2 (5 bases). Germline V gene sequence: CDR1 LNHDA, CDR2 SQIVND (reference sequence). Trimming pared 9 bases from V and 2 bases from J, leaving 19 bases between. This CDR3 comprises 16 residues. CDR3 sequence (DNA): TGTGCCAGCATGGACCGGGATATCCTCAACACCGGGGAGCTGTTTTTT. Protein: CASMDRDILNTGELFF. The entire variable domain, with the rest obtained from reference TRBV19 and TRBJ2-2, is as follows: DGGITQSPKYLFRKEGQNVTLSCEQNLNHDAMYWYRQDPGQGLRLIYYSQIVNDFQKGDIAEGYSVSREKKESFPLTVTSAQKNPTAFYLCASMDRDILNTGELFFGEGSRLTVL.

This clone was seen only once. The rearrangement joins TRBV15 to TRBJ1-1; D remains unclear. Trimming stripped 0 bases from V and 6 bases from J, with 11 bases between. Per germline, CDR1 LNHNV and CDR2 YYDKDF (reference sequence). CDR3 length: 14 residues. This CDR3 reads CATSREGPVAEAFF. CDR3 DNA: TGTGCCACCAGCAGAGAAGGCCCGGTGGCTGAAGCTTTCTTT.

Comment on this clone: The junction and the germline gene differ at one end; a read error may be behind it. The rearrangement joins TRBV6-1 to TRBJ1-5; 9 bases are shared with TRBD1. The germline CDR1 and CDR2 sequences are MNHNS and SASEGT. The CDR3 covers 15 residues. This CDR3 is CASNEGQGSNQPQHF. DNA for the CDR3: TGTGCCAGCAATGAAGGACAGGGGAGCAATCAGCCCCAGCATTTT.

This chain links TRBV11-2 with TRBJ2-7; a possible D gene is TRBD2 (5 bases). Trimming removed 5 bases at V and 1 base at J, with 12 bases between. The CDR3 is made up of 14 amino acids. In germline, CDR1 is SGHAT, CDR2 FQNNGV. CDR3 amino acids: CASSVTILSYEQYF. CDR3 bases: TGTGCCAGCAGCGTGACTATACTGTCCTACGAGCAGTACTTC.

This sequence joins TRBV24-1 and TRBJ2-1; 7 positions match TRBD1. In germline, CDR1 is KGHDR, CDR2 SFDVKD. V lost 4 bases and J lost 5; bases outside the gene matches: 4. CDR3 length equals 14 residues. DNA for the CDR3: TGTGCCACCAGTGAGGCCGGGACAGACAATGAGCAGTTCTTC. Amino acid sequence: CATSEAGTDNEQFF.

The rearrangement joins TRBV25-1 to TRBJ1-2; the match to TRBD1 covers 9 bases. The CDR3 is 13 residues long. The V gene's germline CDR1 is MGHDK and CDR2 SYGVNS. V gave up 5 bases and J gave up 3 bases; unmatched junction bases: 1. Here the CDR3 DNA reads TGTGCCAGCAGTCGACAGGGGGACTATGGCTACACCTTC. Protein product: CASSRQGDYGYTF.